This entry features one T cell receptor (beta chain) sequence. The sample comes from a study of control samples from healthy donors and cancer patients. Germline CDR1 and CDR2: LGHNA and YSLEER. This CDR3 contains 15 residues. Trimming removed 0 bases at V and 4 bases at J, with 12 bases between. The method was immunoSEQ multiplex PCR; TCRdb's version includes in-frame clones alone and lacks a portion of them. The sample has under 150,000 clones; roughly 86% are singletons. Sequencing input: blood. This rearrangement joins TRBV4-3 to TRBJ1-2, with D tentatively TRBD1 (5 bases). The TCR was taken from a man aged 55-75 years in good health. The CDR3 region is CASSQDWDSVYGYTF. CDR3 in DNA: TGCGCCAGCAGCCAAGATTGGGACTCTGTCTATGGCTACACCTTC.